The clone carrying this TCR beta chain was recorded at least ten times. There are 14 residues in the CDR3. The V gene lost 4 bases and the J gene lost 2 bases, with 9 bases spanning the gap. The V gene's germline CDR1 is SGHVS and CDR2 FQNEAQ. The sample comes from a study of neurological immune-mediated disorders. TCRdb re-derived calls from the 5' RACE reads in MiXCR, one entry per CDR3 protein. The data contain approximately 40,000 distinct CDR3 sequences, 3% to 4% of them singletons. This clonotype was obtained from a man aged 30-40 years with multiple sclerosis. The chain couples TRBV7-8 to TRBJ1-5, with unresolved D. The sequenced material came from PBMCs. The DNA of the CDR3 is TGTGCCAGCAGCTCCTACATAGGCAATCAGCCCCAGCATTTT. The encoded protein is CASSSYIGNQPQHF.